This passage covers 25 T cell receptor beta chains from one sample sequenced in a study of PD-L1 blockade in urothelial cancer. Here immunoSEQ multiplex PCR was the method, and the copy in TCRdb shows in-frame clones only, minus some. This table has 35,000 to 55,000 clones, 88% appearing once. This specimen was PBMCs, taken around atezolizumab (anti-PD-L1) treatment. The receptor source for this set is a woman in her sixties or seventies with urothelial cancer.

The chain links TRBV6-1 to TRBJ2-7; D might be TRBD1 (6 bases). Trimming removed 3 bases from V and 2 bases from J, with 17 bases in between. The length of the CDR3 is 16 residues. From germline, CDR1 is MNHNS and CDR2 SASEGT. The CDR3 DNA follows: TGTGCCAGCAGTGACCCCTTTGGCAGGGGAACCTACGAGCAGTACTTC. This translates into CASSDPFGRGTYEQYF.

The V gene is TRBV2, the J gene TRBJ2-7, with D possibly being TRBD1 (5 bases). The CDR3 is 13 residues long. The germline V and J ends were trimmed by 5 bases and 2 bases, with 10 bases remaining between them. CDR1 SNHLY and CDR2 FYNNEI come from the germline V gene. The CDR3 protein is CASSYLTAYEQYF. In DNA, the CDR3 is TGTGCCAGCAGTTATTTGACAGCCTACGAGCAGTACTTC. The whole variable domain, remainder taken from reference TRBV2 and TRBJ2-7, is EPEVTQTPSHQVTQMGQEVILRCVPISNHLYFYWYRQILGQKVEFLVSFYNNEISEKSEIFDDQFSVERPDGSNFTLKIRSTKLEDSAMYFCASSYLTAYEQYFGPGTRLTVT.

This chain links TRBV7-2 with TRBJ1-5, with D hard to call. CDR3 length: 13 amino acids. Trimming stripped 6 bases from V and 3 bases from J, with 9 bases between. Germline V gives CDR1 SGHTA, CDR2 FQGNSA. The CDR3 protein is CASRPDNNQPQHF. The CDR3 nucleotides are TGTGCCAGCAGGCCCGACAACAATCAGCCCCAGCATTTT.

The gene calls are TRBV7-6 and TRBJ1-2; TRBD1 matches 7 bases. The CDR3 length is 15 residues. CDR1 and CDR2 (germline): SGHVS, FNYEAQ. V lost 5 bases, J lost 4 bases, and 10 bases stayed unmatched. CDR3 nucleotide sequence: TGTGCCAGCAGCCCCCGGACAGGACTTTCCTATGGCTACACCTTC. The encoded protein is CASSPRTGLSYGYTF.

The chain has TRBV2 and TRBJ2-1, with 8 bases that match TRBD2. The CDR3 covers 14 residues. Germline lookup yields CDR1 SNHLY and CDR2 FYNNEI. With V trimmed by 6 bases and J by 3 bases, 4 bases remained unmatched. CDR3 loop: CASRQRGNYNEQFF. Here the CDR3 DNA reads TGTGCCAGCAGACAGCGGGGGAACTACAATGAGCAGTTCTTC.

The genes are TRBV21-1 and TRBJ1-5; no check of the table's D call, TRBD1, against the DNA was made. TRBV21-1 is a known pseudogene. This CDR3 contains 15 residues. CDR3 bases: TGTGCCAGCAGCTTCCGGACAGGGCCAAATCAGCCCCAGCATTTT. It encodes CASSFRTGPNQPQHF.

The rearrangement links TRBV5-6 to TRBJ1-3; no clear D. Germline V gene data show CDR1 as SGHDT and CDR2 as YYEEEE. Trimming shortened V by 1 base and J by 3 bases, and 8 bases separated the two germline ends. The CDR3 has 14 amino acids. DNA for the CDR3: TGTGCCAGCAGCTTGATAGGAGTTGGAAACACCATATATTTT. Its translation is CASSLIGVGNTIYF.

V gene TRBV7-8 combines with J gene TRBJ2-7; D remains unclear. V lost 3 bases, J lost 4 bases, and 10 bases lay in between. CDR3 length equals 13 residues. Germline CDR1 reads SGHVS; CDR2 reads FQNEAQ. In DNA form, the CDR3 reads TGTGCCAGCAGCTTTGGCTGGCGGTACGAGCAGTACTTC. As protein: CASSFGWRYEQYF. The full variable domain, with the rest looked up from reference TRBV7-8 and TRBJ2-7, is GAGVSQSPRYKVAKRGQDVALRCDPISGHVSLFWYQQALGQGPEFLTYFQNEAQLDKSGLPSDRFFAERPEGSVSTLKIQRTQQEDSAVYLCASSFGWRYEQYFGPGTRLTVT.

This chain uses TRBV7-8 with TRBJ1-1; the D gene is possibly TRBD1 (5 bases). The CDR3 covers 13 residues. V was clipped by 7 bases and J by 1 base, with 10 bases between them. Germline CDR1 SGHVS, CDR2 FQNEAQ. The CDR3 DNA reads TGTGCCAGCAATGAGGACACGAACACTGAAGCTTTCTTT. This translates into CASNEDTNTEAFF.

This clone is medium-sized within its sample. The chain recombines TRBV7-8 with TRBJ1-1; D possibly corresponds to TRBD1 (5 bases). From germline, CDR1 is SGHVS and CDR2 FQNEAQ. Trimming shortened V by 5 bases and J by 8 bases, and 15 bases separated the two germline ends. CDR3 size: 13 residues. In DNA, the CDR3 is TGTGCCAGCAGCATAAGACAGTGGGTCGAAGCTTTCTTT. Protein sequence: CASSIRQWVEAFF. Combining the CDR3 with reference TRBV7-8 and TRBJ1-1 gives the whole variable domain GAGVSQSPRYKVAKRGQDVALRCDPISGHVSLFWYQQALGQGPEFLTYFQNEAQLDKSGLPSDRFFAERPEGSVSTLKIQRTQQEDSAVYLCASSIRQWVEAFFGQGTRLTVV.

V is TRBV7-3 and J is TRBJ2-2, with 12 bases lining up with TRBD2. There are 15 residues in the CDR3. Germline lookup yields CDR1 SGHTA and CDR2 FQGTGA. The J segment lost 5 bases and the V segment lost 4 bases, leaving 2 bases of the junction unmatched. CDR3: CASSSLAGGTGELFF. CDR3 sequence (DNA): TGTGCCAGCAGCTCGCTAGCGGGGGGGACCGGGGAGCTGTTTTTT.

In DNA form, the CDR3 reads TGTGCCAGCAGCGTAGCCCAGACTCTGAACACTGAAGCTTTCTTT. The encoded protein is CASSVAQTLNTEAFF. The chain couples TRBV9 to TRBJ1-1; D is unclear. V was shortened by 0 bases and J by 0 bases, with 9 bases between the two germline ends. The CDR3 runs to 15 residues. Looked up from germline, CDR1 is SGDLS and CDR2 is YYNGEE.

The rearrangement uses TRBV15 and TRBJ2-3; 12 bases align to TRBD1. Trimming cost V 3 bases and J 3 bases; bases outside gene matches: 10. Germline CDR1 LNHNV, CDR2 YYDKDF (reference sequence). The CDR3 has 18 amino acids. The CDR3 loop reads CATSSTGTGGIVTDTQYF. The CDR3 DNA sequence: TGTGCCACCAGCAGTACCGGGACAGGGGGCATCGTGACAGATACGCAGTATTTT.

For the CDR3, the DNA is TGCGCCAGCAGCCAAGATTCCAGGGCTGGAAACACCATATATTTT. This gives the protein CASSQDSRAGNTIYF. This chain connects TRBV4-3 to TRBJ1-3, with D perhaps TRBD1 (5 bases). Germline V CDR1 and CDR2: LGHNA, YSLEER. The CDR3 totals 15 residues. Trimming removed 0 bases at V and 2 bases at J, with 8 bases between.

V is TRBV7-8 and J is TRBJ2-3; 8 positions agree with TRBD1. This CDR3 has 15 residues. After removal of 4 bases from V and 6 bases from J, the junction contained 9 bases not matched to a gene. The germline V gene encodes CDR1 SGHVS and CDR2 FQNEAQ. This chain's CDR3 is CASSSRTGSADTQYF. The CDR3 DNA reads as TGTGCCAGCAGCTCCAGGACAGGGTCAGCGGATACGCAGTATTTT.

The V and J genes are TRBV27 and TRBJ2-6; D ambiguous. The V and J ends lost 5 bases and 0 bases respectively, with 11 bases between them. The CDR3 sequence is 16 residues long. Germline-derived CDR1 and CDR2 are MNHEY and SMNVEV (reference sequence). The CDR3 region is CASSTTVPSGANVLTF. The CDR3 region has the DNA TGTGCCAGCAGTACAACAGTTCCCTCTGGGGCCAACGTCCTGACTTTC.

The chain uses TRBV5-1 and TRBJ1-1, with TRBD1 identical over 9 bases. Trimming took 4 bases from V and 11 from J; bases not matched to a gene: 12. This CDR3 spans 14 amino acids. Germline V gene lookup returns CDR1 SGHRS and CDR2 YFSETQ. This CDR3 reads CASSPGQGEGRAFF. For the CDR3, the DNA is TGCGCCAGCAGCCCGGGACAGGGTGAAGGTAGGGCTTTCTTT.

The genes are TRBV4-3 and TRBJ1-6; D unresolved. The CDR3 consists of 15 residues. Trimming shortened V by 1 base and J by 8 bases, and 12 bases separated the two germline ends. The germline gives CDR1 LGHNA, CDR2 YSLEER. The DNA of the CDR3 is TGCGCCAGCAGCCAAGTTAGGCAGACTTATTCACCCCTCCACTTT. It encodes CASSQVRQTYSPLHF.

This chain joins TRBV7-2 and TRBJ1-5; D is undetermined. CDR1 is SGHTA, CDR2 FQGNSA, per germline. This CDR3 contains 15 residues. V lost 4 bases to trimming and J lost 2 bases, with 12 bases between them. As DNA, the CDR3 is TGTGCCAGCAGCTACGACACCTATGGCAATCAGCCCCAGCATTTT. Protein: CASSYDTYGNQPQHF. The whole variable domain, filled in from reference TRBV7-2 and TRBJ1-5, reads GAGVSQSPSNKVTEKGKDVELRCDPISGHTALYWYRQSLGQGLEFLIYFQGNSAPDKSGLPSDRFSAERTGGSVSTLTIQRTQQEDSAVYLCASSYDTYGNQPQHFGDGTRLSIL.

CDR3 loop: CASSIIYGGTDTQYF. CDR3 nucleotide sequence: TGTGCCAGTAGTATAATTTACGGAGGGACAGATACGCAGTATTTT. V usage is TRBV19 and J usage is TRBJ2-3; a weak D match, TRBD2 (6 bases). This CDR3 has 15 residues. V gave up 2 bases and J gave up 3 bases, with 12 bases separating them. CDR1 LNHDA and CDR2 SQIVND come from the germline V gene (reference sequence).

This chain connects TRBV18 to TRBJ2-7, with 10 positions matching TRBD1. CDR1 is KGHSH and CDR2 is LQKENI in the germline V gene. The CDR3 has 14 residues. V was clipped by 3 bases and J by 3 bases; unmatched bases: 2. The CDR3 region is CASSPGTGDYEQYF. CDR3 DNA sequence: TGTGCCAGCTCACCCGGGACAGGGGACTACGAGCAGTACTTC.

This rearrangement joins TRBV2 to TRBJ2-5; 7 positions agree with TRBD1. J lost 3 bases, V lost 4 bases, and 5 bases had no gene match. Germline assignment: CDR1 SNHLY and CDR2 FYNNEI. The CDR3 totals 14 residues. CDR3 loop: CASSGDRVEETQYF. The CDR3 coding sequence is TGTGCCAGCAGTGGTGACAGGGTGGAAGAGACCCAGTACTTC.

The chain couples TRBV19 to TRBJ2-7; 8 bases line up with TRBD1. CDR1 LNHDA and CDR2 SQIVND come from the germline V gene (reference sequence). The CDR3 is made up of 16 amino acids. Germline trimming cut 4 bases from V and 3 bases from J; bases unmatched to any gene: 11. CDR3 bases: TGTGCCAGTAGTACCGCGCCGGGACAGGTCTACTACGAGCAGTACTTC. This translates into CASSTAPGQVYYEQYF.

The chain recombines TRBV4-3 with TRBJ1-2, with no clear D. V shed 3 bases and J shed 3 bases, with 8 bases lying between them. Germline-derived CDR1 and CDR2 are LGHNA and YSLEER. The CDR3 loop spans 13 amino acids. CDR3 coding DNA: TGCGCCAGCAGCCAGGGCGTCGACTATGGCTACACCTTC. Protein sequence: CASSQGVDYGYTF.

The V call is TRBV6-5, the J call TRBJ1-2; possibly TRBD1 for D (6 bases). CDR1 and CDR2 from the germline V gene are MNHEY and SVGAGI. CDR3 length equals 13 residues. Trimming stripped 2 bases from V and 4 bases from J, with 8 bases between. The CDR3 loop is CASSYKGVYGYTF. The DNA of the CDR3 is TGTGCCAGCAGTTACAAGGGGGTCTATGGCTACACCTTC.